The text below deals with one T cell receptor (beta chain). Its antigen remains unidentified. The study enrolled healthy HIV-negative adults without recent acute infections or vaccinations as donors. The data derive from a study of shared clonotypes between healthy human individuals. Whole-study results and caveats: The low donor count limited represented genetic and exposure-history diversity. Among donors, the sharing of clonotypes was expected to be influenced by sequencing depth.

Ten immunoSEQ deep assay plates were used to sequence unsorted PBMC DNA. Some clones are missing from TCRdb's copy, which holds only in-frame ones; the method was immunoSEQ multiplex PCR. The table has about half a million clones, roughly three quarters seen once. Looked up from germline, CDR1 is SGHDT and CDR2 is YYEEEE. CDR3 size: 15 residues. The V and J ends lost 1 base and 2 bases respectively, with 10 bases between them. The sequencing input was PBMCs. The chain is built from TRBV5-6 and TRBJ2-1, with D maybe TRBD2 (5 bases). The receptor was derived from a woman aged 40 to 49 in good health. Some clones in this sample may be carry-over from other donors' samples. The CDR3 sequence is CASSLIERPYNEQFF. DNA for the CDR3: TGTGCCAGCAGCTTGATCGAGCGGCCCTACAATGAGCAGTTCTTC.